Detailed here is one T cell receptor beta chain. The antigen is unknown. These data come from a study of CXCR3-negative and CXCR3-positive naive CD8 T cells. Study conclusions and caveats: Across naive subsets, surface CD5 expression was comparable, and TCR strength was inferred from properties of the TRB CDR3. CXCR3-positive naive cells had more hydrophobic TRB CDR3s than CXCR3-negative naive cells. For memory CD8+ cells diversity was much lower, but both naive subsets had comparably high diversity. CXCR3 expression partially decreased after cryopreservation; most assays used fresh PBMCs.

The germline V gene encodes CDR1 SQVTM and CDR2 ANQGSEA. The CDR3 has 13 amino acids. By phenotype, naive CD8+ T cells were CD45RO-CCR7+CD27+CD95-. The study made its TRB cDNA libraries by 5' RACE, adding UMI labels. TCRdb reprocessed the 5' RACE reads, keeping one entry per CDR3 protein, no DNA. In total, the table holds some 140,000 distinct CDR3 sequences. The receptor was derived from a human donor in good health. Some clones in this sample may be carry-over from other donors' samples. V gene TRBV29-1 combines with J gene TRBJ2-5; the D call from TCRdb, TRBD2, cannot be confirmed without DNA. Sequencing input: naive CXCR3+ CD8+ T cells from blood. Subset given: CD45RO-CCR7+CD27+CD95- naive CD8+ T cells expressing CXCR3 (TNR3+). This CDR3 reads CSVGGLAPETQYF.